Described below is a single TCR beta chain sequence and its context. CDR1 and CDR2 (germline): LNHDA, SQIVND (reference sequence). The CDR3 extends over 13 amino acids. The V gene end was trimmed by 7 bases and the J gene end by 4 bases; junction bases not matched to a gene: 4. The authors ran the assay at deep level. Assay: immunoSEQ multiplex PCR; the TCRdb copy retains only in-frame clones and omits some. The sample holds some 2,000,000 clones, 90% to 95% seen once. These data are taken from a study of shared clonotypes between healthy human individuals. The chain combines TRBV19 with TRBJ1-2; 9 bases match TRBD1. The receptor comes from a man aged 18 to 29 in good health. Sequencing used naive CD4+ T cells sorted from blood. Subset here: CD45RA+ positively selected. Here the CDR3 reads CASTETGGYGYTF. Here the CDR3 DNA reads TGTGCCAGTACCGAGACAGGGGGCTATGGCTACACCTTC.